The source of this TCR beta chain is a study of response to subunit inactivated influenza vaccine. Study-wide results and caveats: Each seasonal influenza vaccination, the authors suggested, recruits few new T cells.

This clonotype was counted between two and nine times. Antigen specificity is unknown. V was cut by 4 bases and J by 0 bases, with 13 bases left in between. Germline values: CDR1 SGHRS, CDR2 YFSETQ. This CDR3 spans 15 amino acids. TCRdb called the RT-PCR reads again in MiXCR, with one record for every CDR3 protein. The sample holds 530,000 or so distinct CDR3 sequences, around 13% seen once. The chain has TRBV5-1 and TRBJ2-5, with D perhaps TRBD1 or TRBD2 (5 bases each). The sequence came from a man aged 45 to 65 who received an inactivated influenza vaccine. Source: PBMCs from blood, taken approximately 12 days after vaccination. CDR3 residues: CASSRGRMYQETQYF. The CDR3 region has the DNA TGCGCCAGCAGCCGGGGACGGATGTACCAAGAGACCCAGTACTTC.